This T cell receptor beta chain was observed in a study of blood T cell repertoires in COVID-19. The wider study: The origin of the acute and convalescent COVID-19 samples was the United States, Italy and Spain. In each case, the material was cDNA or gDNA derived from T cells, B-cell-depleted T cells, or PBMCs.

The CDR3 contains 15 residues. Between the trimmed V and J ends, which lost 1 base and 7 bases, there was a span of 13 bases. Germline CDR1 and CDR2: LGHDT and YNNKEL (reference sequence). As originally analysed: Estimates of nucleated cell counts were drawn from the amplification of reference gene primers. Clones were sequenced by immunoSEQ multiplex PCR, and TCRdb holds only the in-frame ones, with some missing. V and J calls and clone size follow that table, whereas D and trimming were derived from the DNA. The sample holds roughly 250,000 clones, approximately 84% seen once. Input material: peripheral blood. The clonotype comes from a middle-aged man with acute or convalescent COVID-19. This chain links TRBV3-1 (or the pseudogene TRBV3-2) with TRBJ1-4; a weak D match, TRBD1 (5 bases). The CDR3, as DNA: TGTGCCAGCAGCCAAGTAGGGGCAGGGCGTGAAAAACTGTTTTTT. Translated, it gives CASSQVGAGREKLFF.